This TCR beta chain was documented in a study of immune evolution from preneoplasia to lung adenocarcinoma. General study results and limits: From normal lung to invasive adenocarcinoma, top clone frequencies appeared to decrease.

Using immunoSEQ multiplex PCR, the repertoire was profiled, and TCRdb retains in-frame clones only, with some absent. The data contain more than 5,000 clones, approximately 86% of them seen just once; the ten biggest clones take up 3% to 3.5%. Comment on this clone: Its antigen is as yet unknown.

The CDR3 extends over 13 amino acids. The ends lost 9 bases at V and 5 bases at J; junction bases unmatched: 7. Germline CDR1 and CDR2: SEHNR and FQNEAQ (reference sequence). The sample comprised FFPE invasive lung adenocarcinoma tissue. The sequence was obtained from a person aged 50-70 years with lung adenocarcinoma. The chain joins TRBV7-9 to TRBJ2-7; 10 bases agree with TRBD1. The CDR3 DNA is TGTGCCAGTAGTGACAGGGGGCCGAACGAGCAGTACTTC. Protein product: CASSDRGPNEQYF.